The source of this T cell receptor beta chain is a study of pediatric ulcerative colitis. Study-wide results and caveats: Substantially fewer templates came from a couple of patients' blood samples. Blood-rectal clonal overlap within each person was significantly higher in ulcerative colitis patients than controls. Repertoires came from total lymphocyte DNA, so rare subsets like regulatory T cells may be missed.

This clone showed up just once. Its target is unknown. V trimming: 2 bases; J trimming: 2 bases; junction bases outside the gene matches: 8. The CDR3 consists of 16 residues. CDR1 is MDHEN and CDR2 is SYDVKM in the germline V gene. Up to 500,000 reads were sequenced per sample. The repertoire was sequenced with immunoSEQ multiplex PCR; TCRdb's copy has only in-frame clones and lacks some. In the table there are about 64,000 clones, about three quarters of which are singletons. This TCR came from a boy aged 5-17 years with moderate ulcerative colitis. The sample comprised blood. The rearrangement joins TRBV28 to TRBJ2-7; 8 bases line up with TRBD2. The CDR3 sequence: CASSLVVLAGPYEQYF. CDR3 DNA sequence: TGTGCCAGCAGTTTAGTCGTATTAGCGGGGCCCTACGAGCAGTACTTC.